The sequence of this T cell receptor (beta chain) was determined in a study of immune evolution from preneoplasia to lung adenocarcinoma. General observations from the study: Top clone frequencies peaked in normal lung, apparently declining through invasive adenocarcinoma. Later-stage lesions seemingly showed higher T cell density and diversity than normal lung.

To note about this clone: Its antigen is unidentified.

Only in-frame clones appear in the TCRdb table, and some are missing; sequencing was by immunoSEQ multiplex PCR. The sample contains 3,000 to 4,500 clones, about 80% of which appear only once. Trimming cost V 0 bases and J 4 bases, with 11 bases left between them. This CDR3 is built from 15 residues. In germline, CDR1 is SGHNT, CDR2 YYREEE (reference sequence). The clonotype originates from a person between 65 and 79 years old with lung adenocarcinoma. The rearrangement uses TRBV5-4 and TRBJ1-3; D may be TRBD1 (5 bases). Sequenced sample: FFPE adjacent normal lung tissue. Written as DNA, the CDR3 is TGTGCCAGCAGCTTGGGGGCAGGGCCAGGAAACACCATATATTTT. Translation: CASSLGAGPGNTIYF.